One and the same sample provided the 21 T cell receptor beta chains below, sequenced in a study of T-cell memory formation after mild COVID-19. TCRdb itself ran the 5' RACE reads through MiXCR, one entry per CDR3 protein. Of 90,000 to 130,000 distinct CDR3 sequences detected, roughly a sixth appear once; the ten largest clones hold roughly 6%. Specimen: PBMCs or a T cell subset sorted from them (not recorded which). The receptor set was obtained from a man aged 18 to 30 who had mild COVID-19 (a few samples of this study predate the infection). Cell type and time point are not known.

The J gene is TRBJ2-3, the V gene TRBV20-1, with 9 bases identical to TRBD2. Trimming removed 5 bases from V and 6 bases from J; junction bases left unmatched: 6. In germline, CDR1 is DFQATT, CDR2 SNEGSKA (reference sequence). This CDR3 has 13 amino acids. This CDR3 reads CSARAGGLDTQYF. As DNA, the CDR3 is TGCAGTGCTCGGGCGGGGGGGCTGGATACGCAGTATTTT.

This clonotype was recorded many times. V and J are TRBV7-2 and TRBJ2-3; D call uncertain. Trimming pared 2 bases from V and 0 bases from J, leaving 6 bases between. Per germline, CDR1 SGHTA and CDR2 FQGNSA. The CDR3 extends over 14 amino acids. The CDR3 DNA reads as TGTGCCAGCAGCTTATTTTGGAGCACAGATACGCAGTATTTT. Residues: CASSLFWSTDTQYF.

This clonotype was seen a few times. The chain links TRBV4-3 to TRBJ2-3; 13 bases match TRBD2. Germline CDR1 LGHNA, CDR2 YSLEER. CDR3 length equals 16 residues. Trimming at V came to 4 bases and at J to 2 bases, leaving 3 bases not matched to a gene. The CDR3 reads CASSRLAGGPTDTQYF. The CDR3 bases are TGCGCCAGCAGCCGACTAGCGGGGGGACCCACAGATACGCAGTATTTT.

The chain combines TRBV7-9 with TRBJ1-3, with TRBD1 matching 7 bases. Trimming took 5 bases from V and 4 from J; bases not matched to a gene: 8. This CDR3 has 15 residues. Germline CDR1 is SEHNR and CDR2 is FQNEAQ (reference sequence). The CDR3 loop reads CASSNYRGTGNTIYF. The DNA of the CDR3 is TGTGCCAGCAGCAATTACAGGGGAACCGGAAACACCATATATTTT.

This clonotype was detected only a few times. The V gene is TRBV27, the J gene TRBJ2-5; D is perhaps TRBD1 (6 bases). The germline CDR1 and CDR2 sequences are MNHEY and SMNVEV (reference sequence). V dropped 3 bases and J dropped 5 bases, with 13 bases sitting between them. The CDR3 contains 14 residues. The CDR3 loop reads CASSFAGAGETQYF. CDR3 nucleotide sequence: TGTGCCAGCAGTTTTGCAGGGGCAGGCGAGACCCAGTACTTC.

The V and J genes are TRBV5-1 and TRBJ2-3; 10 bases agree with TRBD2. Germline V gene sequence: CDR1 SGHRS, CDR2 YFSETQ. V was pared by 0 bases and J by 0 bases, with 4 bases of the junction left unmatched. There are 17 residues in the CDR3. The chain's CDR3 is CASSLALAGASTDTQYF. CDR3 DNA sequence: TGCGCCAGCAGCTTGGCTCTAGCGGGGGCCAGCACAGATACGCAGTATTTT.

The rearrangement links TRBV5-1 to TRBJ2-2; D perhaps matches TRBD1 (6 bases). This CDR3 comprises 16 residues. In germline, CDR1 is SGHRS, CDR2 YFSETQ. V dropped 4 bases and J dropped 2 bases, with 15 bases sitting between them. The CDR3 coding sequence is TGCGCCAGCAGCCCCTCGGACAGCCTAAACACCGGGGAGCTGTTTTTT. This codes for CASSPSDSLNTGELFF.

This clonotype was picked up a small number of times. The chain joins TRBV5-1 to TRBJ2-6; D perhaps matches TRBD2 (5 bases). Germline V gene data show CDR1 as SGHRS and CDR2 as YFSETQ. The CDR3 covers 17 residues. Between the trimmed V and J ends, which lost 0 bases and 9 bases, there was a span of 19 bases. The CDR3 DNA reads TGCGCCAGCAGCTTGGTCGGGGTGGCACTTCATCGCAACGTCCTGACTTTC. The encoded protein is CASSLVGVALHRNVLTF. The complete variable domain, with remaining parts taken from reference TRBV5-1 and TRBJ2-6, reads KAGVTQTPRYLIKTRGQQVTLSCSPISGHRSVSWYQQTPGQGLQFLFEYFSETQRNKGNFPGRFSGRQFSNSRSEMNVSTLELGDSALYLCASSLVGVALHRNVLTFGAGSRLTVL.

This clonotype was counted a few times. J is TRBJ1-2 and V is TRBV7-8, with a tentative D call TRBD1 (6 bases). Germline V gene sequence: CDR1 SGHVS, CDR2 FQNEAQ. Trimming shortened V by 3 bases and J by 0 bases, and 14 bases separated the two germline ends. The CDR3 length is 16 residues. CDR3 sequence (DNA): TGTGCCAGCAGCTTGAGGGACACCAGATCTAACTATGGCTACACCTTC. Its protein product is CASSLRDTRSNYGYTF.

This clonotype was seen a few times. This chain connects TRBV6-6 to TRBJ2-1; TRBD2 matches at 9 bases. Germline lookup yields CDR1 MNHNY and CDR2 SVGAGI (reference sequence). The CDR3 is 16 amino acids. J lost 6 bases, V lost 0 bases, and 6 bases had no gene match. The CDR3 protein is CASSYSGLAKANEQFF. The CDR3 nucleotides read TGTGCCAGCAGTTACTCGGGACTAGCTAAGGCCAATGAGCAGTTCTTC.

The rearrangement uses TRBV6-5 and TRBJ2-7, with D hard to call. V lost 0 bases to trimming and J lost 0 bases, with 12 bases between them. Germline CDR1 and CDR2: MNHEY and SVGAGI. CDR3 size: 16 residues. CDR3 residues: CASSYSGGWTSYEQYF. CDR3 sequence (DNA): TGTGCCAGCAGTTACTCTGGCGGATGGACCTCCTACGAGCAGTACTTC.

The chain is built from TRBV19 and TRBJ2-3; 8 nucleotides line up with TRBD1. V trimming: 5 bases; J trimming: 5 bases; junction bases outside the gene matches: 9. Germline loops: CDR1 LNHDA, CDR2 SQIVND (reference sequence). The CDR3 is made up of 15 amino acids. CDR3 protein: CASSRRGPREDTQYF. CDR3 sequence (DNA): TGTGCCAGTAGTCGCAGGGGGCCCAGAGAAGATACGCAGTATTTT.

This clonotype was seen ten or more times. CDR3: CASSVPAGELFF. The CDR3 DNA follows: TGTGCCAGCAGCGTACCAGCCGGGGAGCTGTTTTTT. The V gene is TRBV5-4, the J gene TRBJ2-2; D unresolved. V lost 4 bases and J lost 6, with 7 bases in between. Germline values: CDR1 SGHNT, CDR2 YYREEE (reference sequence). There are 12 residues in the CDR3.

The rearrangement uses TRBV7-2 and TRBJ1-2; no firm D call. There are 13 residues in the CDR3. Germline V gene sequence: CDR1 SGHTA, CDR2 FQGNSA. V shed 5 bases and J shed 2 bases, with 9 bases lying between them. The CDR3 sequence is CASSAGENYGYTF. CDR3 nucleotides: TGTGCCAGCAGCGCCGGCGAGAACTATGGCTACACCTTC.

This chain links TRBV20-1 with TRBJ2-3; TRBD2 aligns across 8 bases. The CDR3 runs 13 residues. CDR1 and CDR2 from the germline V gene are DFQATT and SNEGSKA (reference sequence). CDR3 DNA: TGCAGCCCCCGGGAGGGGCTGACAGATACGCAGTATTTT. This codes for CSPREGLTDTQYF.

The sample holds a few counts of this clonotype. The chain has TRBV7-2 and TRBJ2-7, with 8 nucleotides matching TRBD2. V shed 1 base and J 2 bases; nucleotides not matched to a gene: 1. This CDR3 has 14 amino acids. Germline V gene sequence: CDR1 SGHTA, CDR2 FQGNSA. The CDR3 bases are TGTGCCAGCAGCTTAGGGACTAGCACCTACGAGCAGTACTTC. Its translation: CASSLGTSTYEQYF.

The chain links TRBV5-1 to TRBJ1-3, with D maybe TRBD1 (5 bases). The V end was cut by 4 bases, the J end by 0 bases, with 14 bases between. Germline V gene data show CDR1 as SGHRS and CDR2 as YFSETQ. This CDR3 spans 16 amino acids. CDR3 region: CASSIWDASSGNTIYF. In nucleotides, the CDR3 is TGCGCCAGCAGCATCTGGGACGCGAGCTCTGGAAACACCATATATTTT.

This clonotype was seen a handful of times. The V call is TRBV6-6, the J call TRBJ2-5, with TRBD2 matching 12 bases. The J segment lost 2 bases and the V segment lost 6 bases, leaving 7 bases of the junction unmatched. Germline V gene sequence: CDR1 MNHNY, CDR2 SVGAGI (reference sequence). The CDR3 loop spans 16 amino acids. In nucleotides, the CDR3 is TGTGCCAGCAGCCAAGGGACTAGCGGGCGGCAAGAGACCCAGTACTTC. Translating gives CASSQGTSGRQETQYF.

J is TRBJ2-5 and V is TRBV25-1; maybe TRBD2 (7 bases). CDR3 size: 14 residues. In germline, CDR1 is MGHDK, CDR2 SYGVNS. The ends were cut back, 4 bases at V and 5 bases at J, with 14 bases in the middle. CDR3 sequence reads: CASSAGGGGETQYF. The CDR3 coding sequence is TGTGCCAGCAGTGCTGGGGGGGGCGGTGAGACCCAGTACTTC.

This clonotype was found many times. This sequence joins TRBV11-2 and TRBJ2-2; D is uncertain. Germline assignment: CDR1 SGHAT and CDR2 FQNNGV. The CDR3 extends over 14 amino acids. Trimming cost V 2 bases and J 3 bases, with 7 bases left between them. In DNA form, the CDR3 reads TGTGCCAGCAGCTTATCCAGGCACACCGGGGAGCTGTTTTTT. This codes for CASSLSRHTGELFF.

In this sample, this clonotype turned up a few times. The CDR3 nucleotides are TGCGCCAGCAGCTTACTAGCGGGGGGGCCGAATGAGCAGTTCTTC. Translating it yields CASSLLAGGPNEQFF. V and J are TRBV5-1 and TRBJ2-1; TRBD2 matches at 13 bases. The V and J ends lost 2 bases and 7 bases, in that order; junction bases with no gene match: 3. Germline V gene sequence: CDR1 SGHRS, CDR2 YFSETQ. The CDR3 length is 15 residues.